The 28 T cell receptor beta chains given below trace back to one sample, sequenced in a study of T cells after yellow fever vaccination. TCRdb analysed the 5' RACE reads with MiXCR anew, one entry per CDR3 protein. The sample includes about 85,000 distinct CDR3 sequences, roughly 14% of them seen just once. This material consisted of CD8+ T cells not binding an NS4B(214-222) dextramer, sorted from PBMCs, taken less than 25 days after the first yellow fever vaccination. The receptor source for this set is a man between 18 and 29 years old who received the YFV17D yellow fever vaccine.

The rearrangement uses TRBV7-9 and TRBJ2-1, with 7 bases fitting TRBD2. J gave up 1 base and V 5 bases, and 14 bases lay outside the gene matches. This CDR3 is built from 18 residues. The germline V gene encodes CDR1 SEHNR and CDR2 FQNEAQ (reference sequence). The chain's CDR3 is CASSGMGLGGESYNEQFF. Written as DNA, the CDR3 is TGTGCCAGCAGCGGAATGGGATTGGGGGGGGAATCCTACAATGAGCAGTTCTTC.

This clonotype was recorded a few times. As DNA, the CDR3 is TGTGCCAGCAGCCAATTAGTCAATGAGCAGTTCTTC. Its translation is CASSQLVNEQFF. The chain couples TRBV14 to TRBJ2-1, with D hard to call. Germline values: CDR1 SGHDN, CDR2 FVKESK. Trimming pared 2 bases from V and 6 bases from J, leaving 5 bases between. This CDR3 is 12 amino acids long.

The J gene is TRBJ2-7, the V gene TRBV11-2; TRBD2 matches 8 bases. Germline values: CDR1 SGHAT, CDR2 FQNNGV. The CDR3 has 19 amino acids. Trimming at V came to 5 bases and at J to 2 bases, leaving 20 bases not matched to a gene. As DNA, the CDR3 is TGTGCCAGCAGCGGCTATGGGAAGATCGGCGGGGGGCCGACCTACGAGCAGTACTTC. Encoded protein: CASSGYGKIGGGPTYEQYF.

CDR3 coding DNA: TGTGCCAGCAGCCCCACGGGGGACACAGATACGCAGTATTTT. Its protein product is CASSPTGDTDTQYF. The V call is TRBV6-1, the J call TRBJ2-3; tentative D call: TRBD2 (6 bases). The CDR3 is made up of 14 amino acids. V was pared by 6 bases and J by 2 bases, with 12 bases between. Germline V gene sequence: CDR1 MNHNS, CDR2 SASEGT.

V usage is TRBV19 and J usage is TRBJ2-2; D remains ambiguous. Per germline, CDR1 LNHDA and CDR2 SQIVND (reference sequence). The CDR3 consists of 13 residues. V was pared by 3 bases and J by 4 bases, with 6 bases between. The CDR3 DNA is TGTGCCAGTAGTATCGGAAGCACCGGGGAGCTGTTTTTT. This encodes CASSIGSTGELFF. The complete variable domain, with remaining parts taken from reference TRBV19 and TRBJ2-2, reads DGGITQSPKYLFRKEGQNVTLSCEQNLNHDAMYWYRQDPGQGLRLIYYSQIVNDFQKGDIAEGYSVSREKKESFPLTVTSAQKNPTAFYLCASSIGSTGELFFGEGSRLTVL.

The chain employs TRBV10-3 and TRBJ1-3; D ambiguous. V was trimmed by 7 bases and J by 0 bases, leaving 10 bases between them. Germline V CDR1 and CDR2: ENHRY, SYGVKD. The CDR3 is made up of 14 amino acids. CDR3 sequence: CAITEVSSGNTIYF. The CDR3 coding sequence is TGTGCCATCACGGAGGTTAGCTCTGGAAACACCATATATTTT.

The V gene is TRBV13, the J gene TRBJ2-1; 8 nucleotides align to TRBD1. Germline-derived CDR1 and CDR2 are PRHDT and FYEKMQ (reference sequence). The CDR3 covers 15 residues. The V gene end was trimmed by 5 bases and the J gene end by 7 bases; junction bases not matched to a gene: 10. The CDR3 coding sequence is TGTGCCAGCAGCGTCTTAAGGACAGGGTGGAATGAGCAGTTCTTC. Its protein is CASSVLRTGWNEQFF.

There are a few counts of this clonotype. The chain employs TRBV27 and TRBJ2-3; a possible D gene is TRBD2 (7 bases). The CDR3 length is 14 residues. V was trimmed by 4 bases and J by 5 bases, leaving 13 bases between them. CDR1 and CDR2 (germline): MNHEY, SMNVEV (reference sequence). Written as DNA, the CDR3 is TGTGCCAGCAGTTGGGGGGGCGCGGGAGATACGCAGTATTTT. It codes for CASSWGGAGDTQYF.

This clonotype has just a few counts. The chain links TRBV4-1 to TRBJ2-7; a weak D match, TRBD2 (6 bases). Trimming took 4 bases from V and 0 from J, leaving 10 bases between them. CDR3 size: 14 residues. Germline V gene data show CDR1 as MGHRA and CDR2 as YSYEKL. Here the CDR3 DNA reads TGCGCCAGCAGCCCGCTGACTAGCTCCTACGAGCAGTACTTC. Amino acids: CASSPLTSSYEQYF.

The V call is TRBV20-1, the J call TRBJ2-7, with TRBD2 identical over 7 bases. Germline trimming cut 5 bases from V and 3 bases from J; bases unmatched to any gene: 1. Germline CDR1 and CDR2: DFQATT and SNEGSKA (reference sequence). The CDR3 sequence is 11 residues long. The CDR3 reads CSAQRGYEQYF. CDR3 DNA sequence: TGCAGTGCTCAGCGGGGCTACGAGCAGTACTTC.

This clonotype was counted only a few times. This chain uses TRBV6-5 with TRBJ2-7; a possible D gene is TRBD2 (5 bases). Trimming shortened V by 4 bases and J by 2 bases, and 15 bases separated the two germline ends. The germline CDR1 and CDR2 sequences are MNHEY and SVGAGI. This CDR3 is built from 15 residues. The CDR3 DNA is TGTGCCAGCAGTTCCACGGGATCTAGAACCTACGAGCAGTACTTC. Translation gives CASSSTGSRTYEQYF.

CDR3 protein: CASSKTANEQFF. The CDR3 DNA is TGTGCCAGCAGCAAAACAGCGAATGAGCAGTTCTTC. This chain connects TRBV13 to TRBJ2-1; D is uncertain. Germline V gene data show CDR1 as PRHDT and CDR2 as FYEKMQ (reference sequence). V gave up 5 bases and J gave up 7 bases, with 9 bases separating them. The CDR3 runs 12 residues.

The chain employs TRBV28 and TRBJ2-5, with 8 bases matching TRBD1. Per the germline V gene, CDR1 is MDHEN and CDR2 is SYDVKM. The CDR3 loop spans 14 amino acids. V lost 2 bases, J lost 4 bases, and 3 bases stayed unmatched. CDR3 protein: CASSLTGGSETQYF. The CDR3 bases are TGTGCCAGCAGTTTAACAGGGGGGTCAGAGACCCAGTACTTC.

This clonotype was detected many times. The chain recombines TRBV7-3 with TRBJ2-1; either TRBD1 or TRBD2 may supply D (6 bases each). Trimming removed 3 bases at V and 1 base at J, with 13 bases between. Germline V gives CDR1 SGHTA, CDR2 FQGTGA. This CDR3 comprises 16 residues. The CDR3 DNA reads TGTGCCAGCAGCTTCAGTGGGGGGCCTTCCTACAATGAGCAGTTCTTC. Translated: CASSFSGGPSYNEQFF. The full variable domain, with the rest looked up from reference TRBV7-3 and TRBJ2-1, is GAGVSQTPSNKVTEKGKYVELRCDPISGHTALYWYRQSLGQGPEFLIYFQGTGAADDSGLPNDRFFAVRPEGSVSTLKIQRTERGDSAVYLCASSFSGGPSYNEQFFGPGTRLTVL.

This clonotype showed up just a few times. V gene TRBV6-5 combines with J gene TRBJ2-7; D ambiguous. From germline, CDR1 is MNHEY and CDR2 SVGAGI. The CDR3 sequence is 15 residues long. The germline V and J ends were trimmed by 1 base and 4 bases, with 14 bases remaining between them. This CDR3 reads CASSYLTLDPYEQYF. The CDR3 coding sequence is TGTGCCAGCAGTTACTTGACATTGGACCCTTACGAGCAGTACTTC.

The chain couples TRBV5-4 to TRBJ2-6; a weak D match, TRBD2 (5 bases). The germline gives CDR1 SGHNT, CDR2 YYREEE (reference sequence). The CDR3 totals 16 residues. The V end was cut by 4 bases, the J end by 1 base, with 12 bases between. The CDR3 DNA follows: TGTGCCAGCAGCCCGAGGGTTGGTTCTGGGGCCAACGTCCTGACTTTC. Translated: CASSPRVGSGANVLTF. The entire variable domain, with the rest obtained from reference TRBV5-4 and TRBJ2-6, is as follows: ETGVTQSPTHLIKTRGQQVTLRCSSQSGHNTVSWYQQALGQGPQFIFQYYREEENGRGNFPPRFSGLQFPNYSSELNVNALELDDSALYLCASSPRVGSGANVLTFGAGSRLTVL.

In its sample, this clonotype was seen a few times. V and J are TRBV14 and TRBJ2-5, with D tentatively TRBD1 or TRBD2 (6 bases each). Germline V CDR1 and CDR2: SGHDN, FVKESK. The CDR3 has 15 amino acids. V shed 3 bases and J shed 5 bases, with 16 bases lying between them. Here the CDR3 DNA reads TGTGCCAGCAGCCACAACCCCCGGGGGCGGGAGACCCAGTACTTC. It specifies CASSHNPRGRETQYF.

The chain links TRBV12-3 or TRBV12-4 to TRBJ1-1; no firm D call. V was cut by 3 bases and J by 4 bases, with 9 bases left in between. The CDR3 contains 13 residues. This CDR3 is CASSFGLGTEAFF. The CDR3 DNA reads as TGTGCCAGCAGTTTTGGTTTGGGCACTGAAGCTTTCTTT.

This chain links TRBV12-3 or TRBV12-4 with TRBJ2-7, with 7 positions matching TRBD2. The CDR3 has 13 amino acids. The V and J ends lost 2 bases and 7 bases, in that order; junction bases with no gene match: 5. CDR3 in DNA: TGTGCCAGCAGTTTACGGGAGGCCTTAGAGCAGTACTTC. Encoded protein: CASSLREALEQYF.

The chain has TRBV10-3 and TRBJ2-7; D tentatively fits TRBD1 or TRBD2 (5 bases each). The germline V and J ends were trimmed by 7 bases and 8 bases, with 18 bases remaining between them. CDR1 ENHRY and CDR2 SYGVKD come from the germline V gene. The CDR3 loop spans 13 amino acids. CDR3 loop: CAITFGDGEKQYF. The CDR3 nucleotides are TGTGCCATCACGTTCGGGGACGGAGAAAAGCAGTACTTC.

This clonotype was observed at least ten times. In nucleotides, the CDR3 is TGTGCCAGCAGCCTCTCGAACCAAGAGACCCAGTACTTC. This translates into CASSLSNQETQYF. The chain couples TRBV14 to TRBJ2-5; D call uncertain. CDR1 is SGHDN and CDR2 is FVKESK in the germline V gene. The CDR3 covers 13 residues. V was trimmed by 4 bases and J by 0 bases, leaving 6 bases between them.

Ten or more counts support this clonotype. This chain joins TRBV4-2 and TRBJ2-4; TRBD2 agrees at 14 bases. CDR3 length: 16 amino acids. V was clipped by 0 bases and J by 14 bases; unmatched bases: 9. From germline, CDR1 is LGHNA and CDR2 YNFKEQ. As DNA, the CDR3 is TGTGCCAGCAGCCAAGAATCGACTAGCGGGGGGGTACCGAAGTACTTC. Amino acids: CASSQESTSGGVPKYF.

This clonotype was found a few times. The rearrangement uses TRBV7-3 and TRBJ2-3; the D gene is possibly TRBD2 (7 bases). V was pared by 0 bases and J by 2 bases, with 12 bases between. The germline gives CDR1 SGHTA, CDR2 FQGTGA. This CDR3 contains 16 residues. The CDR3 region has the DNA TGTGCCAGCAGCTTAACTTTCGGGGGGCTCACAGATACGCAGTATTTT. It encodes CASSLTFGGLTDTQYF.

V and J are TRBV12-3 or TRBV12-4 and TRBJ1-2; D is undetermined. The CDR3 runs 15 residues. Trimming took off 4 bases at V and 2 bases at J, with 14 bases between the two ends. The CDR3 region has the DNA TGTGCCAGCAGTTCCCGGGATTCAGACAACTATGGCTACACCTTC. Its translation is CASSSRDSDNYGYTF.

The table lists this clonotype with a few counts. This CDR3 reads CSARHPTGTAEAFF. In DNA form, the CDR3 reads TGCAGTGCTAGGCATCCGACAGGGACGGCTGAAGCTTTCTTT. This sequence joins TRBV20-1 and TRBJ1-1, with 7 positions matching TRBD1. This CDR3 is 14 amino acids long. Germline CDR1 DFQATT, CDR2 SNEGSKA (reference sequence). V was pared by 3 bases and J by 6 bases, with 10 bases of the junction left unmatched.

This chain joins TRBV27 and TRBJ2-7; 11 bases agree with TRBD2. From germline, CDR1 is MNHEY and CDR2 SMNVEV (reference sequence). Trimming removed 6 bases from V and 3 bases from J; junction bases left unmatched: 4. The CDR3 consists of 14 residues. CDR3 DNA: TGTGCCAGCAGAATAGCGGGGGGGTACTACGAGCAGTACTTC. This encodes CASRIAGGYYEQYF.

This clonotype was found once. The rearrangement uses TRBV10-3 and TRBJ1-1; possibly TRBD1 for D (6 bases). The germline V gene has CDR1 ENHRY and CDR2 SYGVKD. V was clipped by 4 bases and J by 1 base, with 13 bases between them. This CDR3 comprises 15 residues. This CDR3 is CAISGVEGGNTEAFF. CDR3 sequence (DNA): TGTGCCATCAGTGGGGTGGAGGGGGGGAACACTGAAGCTTTCTTT.

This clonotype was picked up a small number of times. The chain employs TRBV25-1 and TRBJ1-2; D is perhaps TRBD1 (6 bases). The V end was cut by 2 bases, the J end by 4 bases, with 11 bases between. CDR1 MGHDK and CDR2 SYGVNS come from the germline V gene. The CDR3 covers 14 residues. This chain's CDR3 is CASSEPTGAYGYTF. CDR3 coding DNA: TGTGCCAGCAGTGAACCGACGGGGGCCTATGGCTACACCTTC.